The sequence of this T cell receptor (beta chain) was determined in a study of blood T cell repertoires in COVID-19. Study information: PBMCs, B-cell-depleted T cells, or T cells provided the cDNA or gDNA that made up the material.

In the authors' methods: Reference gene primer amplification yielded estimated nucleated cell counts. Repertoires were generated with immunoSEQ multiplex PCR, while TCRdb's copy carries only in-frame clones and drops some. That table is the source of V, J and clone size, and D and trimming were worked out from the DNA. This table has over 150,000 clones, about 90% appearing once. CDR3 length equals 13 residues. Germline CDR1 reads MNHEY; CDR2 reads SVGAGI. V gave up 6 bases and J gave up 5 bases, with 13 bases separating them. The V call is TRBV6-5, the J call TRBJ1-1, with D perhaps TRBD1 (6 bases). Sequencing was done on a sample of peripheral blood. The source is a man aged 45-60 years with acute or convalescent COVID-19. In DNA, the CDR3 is TGTGCCAGCAGCCAGACAGGTTGGACTGAAGCTTTCTTT. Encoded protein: CASSQTGWTEAFF.